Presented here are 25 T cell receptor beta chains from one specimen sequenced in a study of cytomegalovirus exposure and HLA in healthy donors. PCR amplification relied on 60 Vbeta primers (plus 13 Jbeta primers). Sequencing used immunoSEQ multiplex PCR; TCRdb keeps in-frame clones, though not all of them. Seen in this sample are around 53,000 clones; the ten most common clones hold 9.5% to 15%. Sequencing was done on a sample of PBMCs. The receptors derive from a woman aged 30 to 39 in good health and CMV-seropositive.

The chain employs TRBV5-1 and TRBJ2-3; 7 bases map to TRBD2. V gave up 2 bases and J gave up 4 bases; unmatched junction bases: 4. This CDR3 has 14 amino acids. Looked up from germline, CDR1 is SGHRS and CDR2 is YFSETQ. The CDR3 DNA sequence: TGCGCCAGCAGCTTTGAGCTAGCGGCAGATACGCAGTATTTT. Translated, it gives CASSFELAADTQYF. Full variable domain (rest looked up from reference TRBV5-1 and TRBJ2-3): KAGVTQTPRYLIKTRGQQVTLSCSPISGHRSVSWYQQTPGQGLQFLFEYFSETQRNKGNFPGRFSGRQFSNSRSEMNVSTLELGDSALYLCASSFELAADTQYFGPGTRLTVL.

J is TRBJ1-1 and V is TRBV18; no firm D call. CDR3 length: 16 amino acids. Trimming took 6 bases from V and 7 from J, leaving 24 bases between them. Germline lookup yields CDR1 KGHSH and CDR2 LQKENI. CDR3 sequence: CASSLSREREGGEAFF. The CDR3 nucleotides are TGTGCCAGCTCGTTGTCCCGGGAAAGGGAAGGCGGTGAAGCTTTCTTT.

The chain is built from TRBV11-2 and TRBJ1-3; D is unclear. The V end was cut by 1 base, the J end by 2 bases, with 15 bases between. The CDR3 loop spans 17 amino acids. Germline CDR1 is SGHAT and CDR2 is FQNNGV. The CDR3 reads CASSLGPGSGTGNTIYF. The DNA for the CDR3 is TGTGCCAGCAGCTTAGGACCAGGATCGGGAACTGGAAACACCATATATTTT.

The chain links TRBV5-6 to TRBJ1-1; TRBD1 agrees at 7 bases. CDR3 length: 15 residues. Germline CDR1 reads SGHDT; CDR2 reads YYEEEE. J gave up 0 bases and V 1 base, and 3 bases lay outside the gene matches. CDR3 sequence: CASSLLGTVNTEAFF. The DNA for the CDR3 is TGTGCCAGCAGCTTGTTGGGGACAGTGAACACTGAAGCTTTCTTT.

The CDR3 sequence: CASSQTYRDGNEQFF. CDR3 coding DNA: TGCGCCAGCAGCCAGACTTACAGGGACGGCAATGAGCAGTTCTTC. The genes are TRBV4-1 and TRBJ2-1; possibly TRBD1 for D (6 bases). The V gene lost 3 bases and the J gene lost 6 bases, with 15 bases spanning the gap. In germline, CDR1 is MGHRA, CDR2 YSYEKL. The length of the CDR3 is 15 residues.

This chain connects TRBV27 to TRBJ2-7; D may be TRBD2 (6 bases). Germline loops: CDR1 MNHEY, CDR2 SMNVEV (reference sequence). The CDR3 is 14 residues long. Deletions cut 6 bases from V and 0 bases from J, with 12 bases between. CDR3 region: CASSLGLSSYEQYF. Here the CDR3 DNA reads TGTGCCAGCAGCCTGGGACTCAGCTCCTACGAGCAGTACTTC.

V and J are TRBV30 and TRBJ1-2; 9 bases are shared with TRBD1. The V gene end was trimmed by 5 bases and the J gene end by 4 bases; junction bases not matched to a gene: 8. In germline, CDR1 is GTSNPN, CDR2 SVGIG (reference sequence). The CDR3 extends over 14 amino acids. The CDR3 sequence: CAWGTGGLAYGYTF. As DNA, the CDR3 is TGTGCCTGGGGCACAGGGGGCTTAGCCTATGGCTACACCTTC. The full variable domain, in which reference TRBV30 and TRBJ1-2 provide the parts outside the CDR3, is SQTIHQWPATLVQPVGSPLSLECTVEGTSNPNLYWYRQAAGRGLQLLFYSVGIGQISSEVPQNLSASRPQDRQFILSSKKLLLSDSGFYLCAWGTGGLAYGYTFGSGTRLTVV.

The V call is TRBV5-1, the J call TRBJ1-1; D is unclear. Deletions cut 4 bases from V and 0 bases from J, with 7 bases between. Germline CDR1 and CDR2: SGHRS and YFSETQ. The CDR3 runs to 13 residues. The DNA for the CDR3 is TGCGCCAGCAGCCCAGATTTGAACACTGAAGCTTTCTTT. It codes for CASSPDLNTEAFF.

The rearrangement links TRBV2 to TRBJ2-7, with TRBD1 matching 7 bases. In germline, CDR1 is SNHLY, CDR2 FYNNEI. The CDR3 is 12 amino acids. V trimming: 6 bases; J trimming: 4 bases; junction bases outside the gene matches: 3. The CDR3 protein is CASRRQGYEQYF. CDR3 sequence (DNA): TGTGCCAGCAGGAGACAGGGATACGAGCAGTACTTC.

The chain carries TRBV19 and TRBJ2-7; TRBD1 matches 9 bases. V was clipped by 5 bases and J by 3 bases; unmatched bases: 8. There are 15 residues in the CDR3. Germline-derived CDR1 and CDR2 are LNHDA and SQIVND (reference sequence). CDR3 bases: TGTGCCAGTAGTCCAGGGACAGGGTCCCACTACGAGCAGTACTTC. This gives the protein CASSPGTGSHYEQYF.

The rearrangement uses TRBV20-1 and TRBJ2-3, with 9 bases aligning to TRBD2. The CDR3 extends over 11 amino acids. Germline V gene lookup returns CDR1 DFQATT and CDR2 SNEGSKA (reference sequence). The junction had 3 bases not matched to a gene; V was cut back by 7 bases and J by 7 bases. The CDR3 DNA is TGCAGTGGGACTAGCGAATATACGCAGTATTTT. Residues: CSGTSEYTQYF.

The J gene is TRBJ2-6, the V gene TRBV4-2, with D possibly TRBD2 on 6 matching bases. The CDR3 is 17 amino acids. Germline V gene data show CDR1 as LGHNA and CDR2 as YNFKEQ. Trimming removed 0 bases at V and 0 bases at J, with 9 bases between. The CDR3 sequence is CASSQDLGGSGANVLTF. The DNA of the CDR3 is TGTGCCAGCAGCCAAGATCTCGGGGGCTCTGGGGCCAACGTCCTGACTTTC.

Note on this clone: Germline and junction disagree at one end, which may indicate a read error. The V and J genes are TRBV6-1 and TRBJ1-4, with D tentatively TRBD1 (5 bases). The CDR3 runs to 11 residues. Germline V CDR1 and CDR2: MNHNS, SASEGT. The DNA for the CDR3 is TGTGCCAGCAGTGAAATGAAGGGGTTGCTTTTT. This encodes CASSEMKGLLF.

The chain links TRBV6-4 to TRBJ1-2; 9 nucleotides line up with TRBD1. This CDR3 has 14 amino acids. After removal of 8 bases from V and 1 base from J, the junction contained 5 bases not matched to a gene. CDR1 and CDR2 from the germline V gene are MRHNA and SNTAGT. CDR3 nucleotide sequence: TGTGCCAGCCTGACAGGGGGATGTAACTATGGCTACACCTTC. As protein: CASLTGGCNYGYTF.

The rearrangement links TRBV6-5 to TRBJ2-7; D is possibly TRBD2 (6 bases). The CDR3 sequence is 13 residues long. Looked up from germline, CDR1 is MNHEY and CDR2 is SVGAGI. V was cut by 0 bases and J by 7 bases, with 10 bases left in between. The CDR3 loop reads CASSYSGAGEQYF. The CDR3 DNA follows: TGTGCCAGCAGTTACTCGGGCGCGGGGGAGCAGTACTTC.

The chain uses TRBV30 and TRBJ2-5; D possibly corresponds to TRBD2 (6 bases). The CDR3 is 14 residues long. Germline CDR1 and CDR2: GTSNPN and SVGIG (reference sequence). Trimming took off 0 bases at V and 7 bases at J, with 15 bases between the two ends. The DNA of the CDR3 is TGTGCCTGGAGTGTAGAGCGTCGGCGGGGGACCCAGTACTTC. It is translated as CAWSVERRRGTQYF.

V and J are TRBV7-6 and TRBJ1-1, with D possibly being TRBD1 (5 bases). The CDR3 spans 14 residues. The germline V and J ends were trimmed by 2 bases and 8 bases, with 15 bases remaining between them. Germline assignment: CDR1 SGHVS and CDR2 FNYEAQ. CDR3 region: CASSLQNPGDEAFF. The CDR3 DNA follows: TGTGCCAGCAGCTTACAGAATCCGGGGGACGAAGCTTTCTTT.

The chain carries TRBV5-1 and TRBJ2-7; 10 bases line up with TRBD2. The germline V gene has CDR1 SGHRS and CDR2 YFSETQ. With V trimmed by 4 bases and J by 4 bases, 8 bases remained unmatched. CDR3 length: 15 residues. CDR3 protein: CASSPSGRAGYEQYF. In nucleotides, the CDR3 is TGCGCCAGCAGCCCGAGCGGGAGGGCCGGGTACGAGCAGTACTTC. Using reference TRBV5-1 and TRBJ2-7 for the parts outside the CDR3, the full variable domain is KAGVTQTPRYLIKTRGQQVTLSCSPISGHRSVSWYQQTPGQGLQFLFEYFSETQRNKGNFPGRFSGRQFSNSRSEMNVSTLELGDSALYLCASSPSGRAGYEQYFGPGTRLTVT.

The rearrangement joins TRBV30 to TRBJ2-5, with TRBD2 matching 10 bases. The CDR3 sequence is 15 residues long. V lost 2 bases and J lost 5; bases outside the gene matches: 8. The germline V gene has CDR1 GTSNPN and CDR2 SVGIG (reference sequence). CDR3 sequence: CAWSSTSGVRETQYF. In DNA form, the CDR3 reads TGTGCCTGGAGTTCAACTAGCGGGGTGAGGGAGACCCAGTACTTC.

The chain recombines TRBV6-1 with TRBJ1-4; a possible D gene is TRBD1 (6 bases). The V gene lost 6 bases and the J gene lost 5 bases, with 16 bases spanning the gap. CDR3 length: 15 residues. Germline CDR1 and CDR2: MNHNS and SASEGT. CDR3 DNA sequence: TGTGCCAGCAGAGATCGGACAAGGGGGAATGAAAAACTGTTTTTT. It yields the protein CASRDRTRGNEKLFF.

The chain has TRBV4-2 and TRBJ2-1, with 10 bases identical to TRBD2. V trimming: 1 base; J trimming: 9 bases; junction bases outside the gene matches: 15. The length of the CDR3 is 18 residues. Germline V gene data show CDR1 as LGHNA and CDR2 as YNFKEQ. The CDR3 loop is CASSQGGQLAGRWSEQFF. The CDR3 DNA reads TGTGCCAGCAGCCAAGGGGGGCAACTAGCGGGAAGATGGAGTGAGCAGTTCTTC.

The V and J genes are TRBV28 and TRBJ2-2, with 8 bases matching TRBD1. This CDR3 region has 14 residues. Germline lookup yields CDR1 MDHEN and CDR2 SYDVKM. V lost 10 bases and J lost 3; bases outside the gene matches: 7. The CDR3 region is CATLTGADTGELFF. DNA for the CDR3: TGTGCCACGTTGACAGGGGCGGACACCGGGGAGCTGTTTTTT.

CDR3 region: CASSRGAGGYEQYF. As DNA, the CDR3 is TGTGCCAGCAGTCGTGGCGCGGGGGGCTACGAGCAGTACTTC. The chain combines TRBV27 with TRBJ2-7; 8 nucleotides match TRBD2. The length of the CDR3 is 14 residues. V gave up 5 bases and J gave up 3 bases; unmatched junction bases: 6. Germline-derived CDR1 and CDR2 are MNHEY and SMNVEV (reference sequence).

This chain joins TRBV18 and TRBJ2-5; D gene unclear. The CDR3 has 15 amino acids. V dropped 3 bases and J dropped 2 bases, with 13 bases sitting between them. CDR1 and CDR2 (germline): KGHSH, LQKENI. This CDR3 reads CASSPRFKQQETQYF. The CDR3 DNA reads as TGTGCCAGCTCACCGCGGTTCAAGCAACAAGAGACCCAGTACTTC. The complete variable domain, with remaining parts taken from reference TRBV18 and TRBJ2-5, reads NAGVMQNPRHLVRRRGQEARLRCSPMKGHSHVYWYRQLPEEGLKFMVYLQKENIIDESGMPKERFSAEFPKEGPSILRIQQVVRGDSAAYFCASSPRFKQQETQYFGPGTRLLVL.

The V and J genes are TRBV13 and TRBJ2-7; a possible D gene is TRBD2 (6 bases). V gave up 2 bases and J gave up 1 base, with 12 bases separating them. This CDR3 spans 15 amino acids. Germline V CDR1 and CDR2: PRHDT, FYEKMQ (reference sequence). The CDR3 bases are TGTGCCAGCAGCTTAACTCGCGGGGTGTCCTACGAGCAGTACTTC. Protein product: CASSLTRGVSYEQYF.